These 18 T cell receptor beta chains originate from one sample sequenced in a study of cytomegalovirus exposure and HLA in healthy donors. 13 Jbeta primers and 60 Vbeta primers were used for the PCR. Produced via immunoSEQ multiplex PCR; TCRdb's table is partial and in-frame only. The table has hundreds of thousands of clones, 82% seen once. The sample comprised PBMCs. These receptors all come from a middle-aged man in good health and CMV-seropositive.

The V gene is TRBV7-2, the J gene TRBJ1-2; no clear D gene. The germline V gene encodes CDR1 SGHTA and CDR2 FQGNSA. V dropped 1 base and J dropped 3 bases, with 6 bases sitting between them. This CDR3 has 13 residues. CDR3 DNA: TGTGCCAGCAGCTTAGGGTCAGACTATGGCTACACCTTC. Its translation: CASSLGSDYGYTF.

V gene TRBV30 combines with J gene TRBJ1-1, with a weak D call TRBD1 (5 bases). The CDR3 has 15 residues. From germline, CDR1 is GTSNPN and CDR2 SVGIG (reference sequence). The germline V and J ends were trimmed by 5 bases and 1 base, with 17 bases remaining between them. This CDR3 reads CAWSTGELANTEAFF. The CDR3 bases are TGTGCCTGGTCCACAGGCGAACTAGCGAACACTGAAGCTTTCTTT.

V usage is TRBV7-9 and J usage is TRBJ2-7; D unresolved. The CDR3 contains 12 residues. The germline V and J ends were trimmed by 5 bases and 6 bases, with 11 bases remaining between them. Germline lookup yields CDR1 SEHNR and CDR2 FQNEAQ (reference sequence). CDR3 in amino acids: CASSPEASEQYF. CDR3 DNA: TGTGCCAGCAGCCCAGAGGCTAGCGAGCAGTACTTC. The full variable domain, completed using reference TRBV7-9 and TRBJ2-7, is DTGVSQNPRHKITKRGQNVTFRCDPISEHNRLYWYRQTLGQGPEFLTYFQNEAQLEKSRLLSDRFSAERPKGSFSTLEIQRTEQGDSAMYLCASSPEASEQYFGPGTRLTVT.

This clone occurred a few times. The chain combines TRBV4-2 with TRBJ2-7; 7 bases are shared with TRBD2. Germline values: CDR1 LGHNA, CDR2 YNFKEQ. This CDR3 is 17 amino acids long. The J segment lost 1 base and the V segment lost 0 bases, leaving 9 bases of the junction unmatched. CDR3 amino acids: CASSQDRSGGGSYEQYF. CDR3 DNA sequence: TGTGCCAGCAGCCAAGATCGGTCTGGCGGGGGATCCTACGAGCAGTACTTC.

This clone was recorded only once. V gene TRBV10-3 combines with J gene TRBJ2-5, with a tentative D call TRBD1 (5 bases). This CDR3 has 13 residues. Germline lookup yields CDR1 ENHRY and CDR2 SYGVKD. V was shortened by 3 bases and J by 2 bases, with 7 bases between the two germline ends. CDR3 in DNA: TGTGCCATCAGTGAAGGGGTTCAAGAGACCCAGTACTTC. Its translation is CAISEGVQETQYF.

The chain joins TRBV30 to TRBJ2-3; possible D gene TRBD2, 5 bases. Germline V CDR1 and CDR2: GTSNPN, SVGIG (reference sequence). This CDR3 comprises 12 residues. V was trimmed by 0 bases and J by 10 bases, leaving 11 bases between them. The chain's CDR3 is CAWSVAGGPQYF. The CDR3 nucleotides read TGTGCCTGGAGTGTGGCGGGCGGCCCGCAGTATTTT.

V and J are TRBV7-9 and TRBJ1-1; D possibly corresponds to TRBD1 (6 bases). This CDR3 is 16 amino acids long. In germline, CDR1 is SEHNR, CDR2 FQNEAQ (reference sequence). Trimming removed 0 bases at V and 3 bases at J, with 14 bases between. The CDR3 loop is CASSLAGRGHYTEAFF. The CDR3 coding sequence is TGTGCCAGCAGCTTAGCGGGGAGGGGACACTACACTGAAGCTTTCTTT.

This clone was seen a single time. This chain joins TRBV27 and TRBJ2-2; D gene uncertain. The germline V and J ends were trimmed by 3 bases and 0 bases, with 5 bases remaining between them. The CDR3 is 14 residues long. Germline V gives CDR1 MNHEY, CDR2 SMNVEV (reference sequence). The CDR3 sequence is CASSLASNTGELFF. The CDR3 DNA follows: TGTGCCAGCAGTTTGGCCTCGAACACCGGGGAGCTGTTTTTT.

A few counts support this clone. The chain has TRBV5-1 and TRBJ1-1; D gene ambiguous. Deletions cut 0 bases from V and 1 base from J, with 10 bases between. The CDR3 is made up of 15 amino acids. Germline loops: CDR1 SGHRS, CDR2 YFSETQ. The CDR3 sequence is CASSLGWTANTEAFF. CDR3 DNA sequence: TGCGCCAGCAGCTTGGGTTGGACTGCGAACACTGAAGCTTTCTTT.

The chain has TRBV5-6 and TRBJ2-1; 7 nucleotides agree with TRBD2. The length of the CDR3 is 16 residues. From germline, CDR1 is SGHDT and CDR2 YYEEEE. V lost 1 base, J lost 3 bases, and 7 bases stayed unmatched. The CDR3 protein is CASSLLAGNIYNEQFF. The CDR3 nucleotides are TGTGCCAGCAGCTTGTTAGCGGGTAATATCTACAATGAGCAGTTCTTC.

The J gene is TRBJ2-2, the V gene TRBV6-6, with 11 bases aligning to TRBD2. V dropped 4 bases and J dropped 2; count of bases not matched to a gene: 3. In germline, CDR1 is MNHNY, CDR2 SVGAGI (reference sequence). The CDR3 runs 16 residues. The CDR3 DNA reads TGTGCCAGCAGTTTCCTAGCGGGGGGAAACACCGGGGAGCTGTTTTTT. Protein sequence: CASSFLAGGNTGELFF.

The chain employs TRBV5-1 and TRBJ1-3; 7 nucleotides match TRBD1. This CDR3 has 14 residues. V lost 4 bases and J lost 2; bases outside the gene matches: 3. Germline CDR1 reads SGHRS; CDR2 reads YFSETQ. CDR3 nucleotides: TGCGCCAGCAGCGCCGGGACAGCTGGAAACACCATATATTTT. Its protein is CASSAGTAGNTIYF.

In its sample, this clone was seen a few times. This chain's CDR3 is CASELLFRLNEQFF. The DNA of the CDR3 is TGTGCCAGCGAGCTCCTCTTTCGTCTCAATGAGCAGTTCTTC. This rearrangement joins TRBV14 to TRBJ2-1; D is ambiguous. V lost 8 bases and J 6 bases, leaving 17 bases between the germline ends. The CDR3 runs 14 residues. Germline V gene lookup returns CDR1 SGHDN and CDR2 FVKESK.

V usage is TRBV27 and J usage is TRBJ1-2; TRBD1 might be the D (5 bases). Germline V gene sequence: CDR1 MNHEY, CDR2 SMNVEV (reference sequence). The CDR3 is made up of 16 amino acids. V was shortened by 0 bases and J by 4 bases, with 15 bases between the two germline ends. The CDR3 loop is CASSLSGRGQSYGYTF. The DNA for the CDR3 is TGTGCCAGCAGTTTATCCGGTAGGGGTCAGAGCTATGGCTACACCTTC.

J is TRBJ2-2 and V is TRBV4-1; the D gene is possibly TRBD2 (6 bases). CDR3 size: 15 residues. With 2 bases removed from V and 5 bases from J, the gap between germline ends came to 12 bases. Germline V gene data show CDR1 as MGHRA and CDR2 as YSYEKL. The CDR3 coding sequence is TGCGCCAGCAGCCAACTCGGGACTTTTACCGGGGAGCTGTTTTTT. Protein: CASSQLGTFTGELFF.

The CDR3 here is CASSLEQGVYEQYF. The CDR3 DNA sequence: TGTGCCAGCAGTTTAGAGCAGGGGGTCTACGAGCAGTACTTC. V and J are TRBV27 and TRBJ2-7; 7 bases match TRBD1. The germline CDR1 and CDR2 sequences are MNHEY and SMNVEV (reference sequence). The junction had 4 bases not matched to a gene; V was cut back by 2 bases and J by 3 bases. The length of the CDR3 is 14 residues.

The J gene is TRBJ1-2, the V gene TRBV4-1, with D perhaps matching TRBD1 (6 bases). This CDR3 region has 16 residues. Trimming shortened V by 4 bases and J by 5 bases, and 20 bases separated the two germline ends. Looked up from germline, CDR1 is MGHRA and CDR2 is YSYEKL. The CDR3 DNA reads TGCGCCAGCAGCCCTAGAGCCCCAGGGGACCTTTATGGCTACACCTTC. This gives the protein CASSPRAPGDLYGYTF.

The chain carries TRBV7-9 and TRBJ2-2; D gene unclear. Germline V gene data show CDR1 as SEHNR and CDR2 as FQNEAQ (reference sequence). V was shortened by 0 bases and J by 4 bases, with 6 bases between the two germline ends. The CDR3 is 14 amino acids. The CDR3: CASSLAVGTGELFF. The CDR3 DNA sequence: TGTGCCAGCAGCTTAGCAGTCGGCACCGGGGAGCTGTTTTTT.